This paragraph covers one TCR beta chain sequence. The record originates from a study of cytotoxic CD8 clonotypes in ibrutinib-treated CLL. Study-level background: Among the patients, more than ten presented as relapsed/refractory and around 15 as treatment-naive; around 18 showed unmutated IGHV. Among responders, some 25 were partial and 2 complete; after median approximately 6 years, about 15 stayed remitted and 12 progressed.

Deep sequencing aimed at 1 in 200,000 to 1 in 1 million T cells' resolution. Here immunoSEQ multiplex PCR was the method, and the copy in TCRdb shows in-frame clones only, minus some. The sample has 130,000 to 150,000 clones; under 95% are singletons. The CDR3 runs 16 residues. J lost 4 bases, V lost 5 bases, and 7 bases had no gene match. Germline assignment: CDR1 MNHEY and CDR2 SMNVEV (reference sequence). The TCR sequence derives from a human donor with chronic lymphocytic leukemia. The material was PBMCs, obtained after 12 months of ibrutinib treatment. J is TRBJ2-6 and V is TRBV27, with 8 bases that match TRBD1. CDR3 loop: CASSPGTGAGANVLTF. In DNA form, the CDR3 reads TGTGCCAGCAGTCCAGGGACAGGAGCAGGGGCCAACGTCCTGACTTTC. Variable domain in full (rest from reference TRBV27 and TRBJ2-6): EAQVTQNPRYLITVTGKKLTVTCSQNMNHEYMSWYRQDPGLGLRQIYYSMNVEVTDKGDVPEGYKVSRKEKRNFPLILESPSPNQTSLYFCASSPGTGAGANVLTFGAGSRLTVL.